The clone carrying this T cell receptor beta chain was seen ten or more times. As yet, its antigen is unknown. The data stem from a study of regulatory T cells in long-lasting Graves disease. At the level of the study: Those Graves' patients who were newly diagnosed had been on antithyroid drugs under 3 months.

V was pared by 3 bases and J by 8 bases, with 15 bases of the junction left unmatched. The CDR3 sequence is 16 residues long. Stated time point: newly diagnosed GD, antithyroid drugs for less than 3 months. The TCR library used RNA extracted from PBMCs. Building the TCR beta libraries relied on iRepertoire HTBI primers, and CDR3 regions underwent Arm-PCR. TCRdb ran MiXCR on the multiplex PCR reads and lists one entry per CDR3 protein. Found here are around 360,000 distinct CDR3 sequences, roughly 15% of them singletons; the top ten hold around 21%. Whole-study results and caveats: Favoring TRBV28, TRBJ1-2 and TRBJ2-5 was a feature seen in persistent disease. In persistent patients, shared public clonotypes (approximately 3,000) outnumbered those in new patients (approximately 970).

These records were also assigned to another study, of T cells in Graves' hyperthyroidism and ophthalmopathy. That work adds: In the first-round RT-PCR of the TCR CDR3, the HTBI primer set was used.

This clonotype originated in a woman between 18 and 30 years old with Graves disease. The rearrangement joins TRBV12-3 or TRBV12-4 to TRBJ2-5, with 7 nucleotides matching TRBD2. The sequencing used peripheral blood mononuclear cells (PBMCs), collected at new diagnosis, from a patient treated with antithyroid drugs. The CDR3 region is CASSFAQGSGSGTQYF. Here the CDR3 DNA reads TGTGCCAGCAGTTTTGCCCAGGGTAGCGGGTCCGGCACCCAGTACTTC.